Below, 27 T cell receptor beta chains from the same sample are listed, as sequenced in a study of blood T cell repertoires in COVID-19. The data were produced by immunoSEQ multiplex PCR, yet TCRdb's version contains in-frame clones alone and is incomplete. The sample includes around 300,000 clones, about nine tenths of them seen just once. Sample: peripheral blood. The receptors were gathered from a woman aged 25 to 45 with COVID-19, enrolled during active disease.

The genes are TRBV4-1 and TRBJ1-6; no firm D call. CDR1 and CDR2 from the germline V gene are MGHRA and YSYEKL. This CDR3 comprises 15 residues. The V and J ends lost 0 bases and 6 bases respectively, with 9 bases between them. CDR3 sequence reads: CASSQDSLTNSPLHF. The DNA for the CDR3 is TGCGCCAGCAGCCAAGACTCCCTAACTAATTCACCCCTCCACTTT.

The chain combines TRBV14 with TRBJ2-4; 8 nucleotides line up with TRBD2. V shed 3 bases, J shed 2 bases, and the junction held 6 bases outside the gene matches. This CDR3 is 16 amino acids long. Germline lookup yields CDR1 SGHDN and CDR2 FVKESK. In DNA, the CDR3 is TGTGCCAGCAGCCATAGCGGGGTGCTCCCCAAAAACATTCAGTACTTC. Protein sequence: CASSHSGVLPKNIQYF.

The rearrangement links TRBV4-2 to TRBJ1-1, with a weak D call TRBD1 (6 bases). The V gene lost 0 bases and the J gene lost 1 base, with 9 bases spanning the gap. The CDR3 has 15 residues. Germline CDR1 and CDR2: LGHNA and YNFKEQ. DNA for the CDR3: TGTGCCAGCAGCCAAGAAGAGGGACAGAACACTGAAGCTTTCTTT. Translating it yields CASSQEEGQNTEAFF.

The J gene is TRBJ2-3, the V gene TRBV7-2; a weak D match, TRBD2 (5 bases). Germline V lookup: CDR1 SGHTA, CDR2 FQGNSA. The CDR3 is made up of 15 amino acids. The V gene lost 6 bases and the J gene lost 0 bases, with 13 bases spanning the gap. The chain's CDR3 is CASSPLTGSTDTQYF. The CDR3 DNA sequence: TGTGCCAGCAGTCCTCTGACGGGGAGCACAGATACGCAGTATTTT.

The J gene is TRBJ2-4, the V gene TRBV5-6; 8 positions agree with TRBD1. Losses at the gene ends were 5 bases for V and 5 bases for J; bases not matched to a gene: 9. Per germline, CDR1 SGHDT and CDR2 YYEEEE. This CDR3 comprises 15 residues. CDR3 nucleotide sequence: TGTGCCAGCAGTCCAGGACAGGGTAGACAAAACATTCAGTACTTC. Its protein product is CASSPGQGRQNIQYF. Supplemented by reference TRBV5-6 and TRBJ2-4, the full variable domain reads DAGVTQSPTHLIKTRGQQVTLRCSPKSGHDTVSWYQQALGQGPQFIFQYYEEEERQRGNFPDRFSGHQFPNYSSELNVNALLLGDSALYLCASSPGQGRQNIQYFGAGTRLSVL.

This chain uses TRBV9 with TRBJ1-4; 9 nucleotides line up with TRBD1. The CDR3 contains 19 residues. J lost 3 bases, V lost 2 bases, and 14 bases had no gene match. In germline, CDR1 is SGDLS, CDR2 YYNGEE. The CDR3 loop reads CASSVSGGGQGASNEKLFF. The DNA of the CDR3 is TGTGCCAGCAGCGTCTCGGGCGGGGGACAGGGAGCCTCTAATGAAAAACTGTTTTTT.

CDR3 in amino acids: CAASLRAGGLADTQYF. CDR3 DNA: TGTGCCGCCAGCCTAAGGGCGGGGGGGCTGGCAGATACGCAGTATTTT. The rearrangement joins TRBV2 to TRBJ2-3; 9 bases fit TRBD2. CDR1 SNHLY and CDR2 FYNNEI come from the germline V gene. V shed 11 bases, J shed 4 bases, and the junction held 16 bases outside the gene matches. CDR3 length: 16 residues.

The V gene is TRBV11-3, the J gene TRBJ2-1; 7 positions agree with TRBD1. CDR3 length equals 15 residues. Germline-derived CDR1 and CDR2 are SGHNT and YENEEA. The ends lost 5 bases at V and 9 bases at J; junction bases unmatched: 13. CDR3 nucleotides: TGTGCCAGCAGCCCCGGACAGGCATTCTTAGGTGAGCAGTTCTTC. This codes for CASSPGQAFLGEQFF.

The chain has TRBV5-1 and TRBJ1-2; 7 nucleotides agree with TRBD1. The CDR3 has 14 residues. V dropped 5 bases and J dropped 3; count of bases not matched to a gene: 7. The germline gives CDR1 SGHRS, CDR2 YFSETQ. CDR3 nucleotide sequence: TGCGCCAGCAGAAAGACAGGGACGGACTATGGCTACACCTTC. This codes for CASRKTGTDYGYTF.

The chain couples TRBV19 to TRBJ1-2; D is ambiguous. The germline V gene encodes CDR1 LNHDA and CDR2 SQIVND (reference sequence). The CDR3 contains 12 residues. Trimming pared 7 bases from V and 4 bases from J, leaving 10 bases between. The CDR3 loop reads CASTRVGYGYTF. The CDR3 DNA is TGTGCCAGTACGCGGGTGGGCTATGGCTACACCTTC. Full variable domain (remainder filled in from reference TRBV19 and TRBJ1-2): DGGITQSPKYLFRKEGQNVTLSCEQNLNHDAMYWYRQDPGQGLRLIYYSQIVNDFQKGDIAEGYSVSREKKESFPLTVTSAQKNPTAFYLCASTRVGYGYTFGSGTRLTVV.

CDR3 DNA: TGTGCCAGCAGCTTAGGCTCCGGGGGGAACTATGGCTACACCTTC. Encoded protein: CASSLGSGGNYGYTF. The chain carries TRBV7-2 and TRBJ1-2, with a tentative D call TRBD1 (5 bases). The CDR3 contains 15 residues. Germline CDR1 is SGHTA and CDR2 is FQGNSA. V was shortened by 1 base and J by 2 bases, with 11 bases between the two germline ends.

The chain joins TRBV25-1 to TRBJ2-7; 8 nucleotides align to TRBD2. J gave up 5 bases and V 3 bases, and 6 bases lay outside the gene matches. This CDR3 is built from 14 residues. In germline, CDR1 is MGHDK, CDR2 SYGVNS. As DNA, the CDR3 is TGTGCCAGCAGTGATGCGGGGGGTTCCCACGAGCAGTACTTC. Protein product: CASSDAGGSHEQYF.

This clone has just a few counts. The CDR3 bases are TGTGCCAGCAGTGGGGTAGCGGGGACGGTTTATGGCTACACCTTC. Translation: CASSGVAGTVYGYTF. The J gene is TRBJ1-2, the V gene TRBV2, with a tentative D call TRBD1 (5 bases). The CDR3 consists of 15 residues. The germline V gene has CDR1 SNHLY and CDR2 FYNNEI. V was cut by 4 bases and J by 5 bases, with 17 bases left in between.

The chain combines TRBV3-1 (or the pseudogene TRBV3-2) with TRBJ2-5, with D perhaps matching TRBD2 (7 bases). Germline CDR1 and CDR2: LGHDT and YNNKEL (reference sequence). V lost 5 bases and J lost 1, with 11 bases in between. This CDR3 region has 14 residues. The CDR3 DNA is TGTGCCAGCAGCTCGGCGGGGGCCCAAGAGACCCAGTACTTC. Encoded protein: CASSSAGAQETQYF.

The genes are TRBV9 and TRBJ1-6, with D possibly TRBD1 on 5 matching bases. V lost 7 bases to trimming and J lost 4 bases, with 15 bases between them. CDR1 SGDLS and CDR2 YYNGEE come from the germline V gene. The CDR3 extends over 15 amino acids. The CDR3 nucleotides are TGTGCCAGCTCCCTAGGGGTCTCTTATAATTCACCCCTCCACTTT. Residues: CASSLGVSYNSPLHF.

This clone was observed a few times. This chain connects TRBV11-3 to TRBJ2-5; D possibly corresponds to TRBD1 (6 bases). Trimming shortened V by 6 bases and J by 2 bases, and 19 bases separated the two germline ends. Germline V lookup: CDR1 SGHNT, CDR2 YENEEA. The CDR3 is made up of 16 amino acids. CDR3 protein: CASSIGLTGPQETQYF. The CDR3 DNA reads as TGTGCCAGCAGTATTGGATTAACAGGGCCTCAAGAGACCCAGTACTTC.

The chain uses TRBV2 and TRBJ1-1; tentatively, D is TRBD1 (5 bases). The V and J ends lost 6 bases and 6 bases respectively, with 23 bases between them. CDR1 and CDR2 (germline): SNHLY, FYNNEI. The CDR3 has 16 amino acids. CDR3 amino acids: CASSLTGTGGFAEAFF. The CDR3 DNA sequence: TGTGCCAGCAGCTTAACCGGGACCGGGGGTTTTGCTGAAGCTTTCTTT.

CDR3 loop: CASSFGGNSPLHF. DNA for the CDR3: TGTGCCAGCAGCTTTGGCGGCAATTCACCCCTCCACTTT. V usage is TRBV5-8 and J usage is TRBJ1-6; D is unresolved. Germline V gene data show CDR1 as SGHTS and CDR2 as YDEGEE. This CDR3 is built from 13 residues. Trimming removed 2 bases from V and 7 bases from J, with 7 bases in between.

The genes are TRBV30 and TRBJ2-1; 11 bases match TRBD2. CDR3 length: 13 amino acids. V gave up 7 bases and J gave up 7 bases; unmatched junction bases: 6. CDR1 is GTSNPN, CDR2 SVGIG, per germline (reference sequence). The CDR3 DNA sequence: TGTGCCTTTGTAGCGGGGGGGACAAATGAGCAGTTCTTC. Its translation is CAFVAGGTNEQFF.

The chain joins TRBV5-1 to TRBJ1-5; TRBD1 might be the D (5 bases). Germline V lookup: CDR1 SGHRS, CDR2 YFSETQ. The V end lost 5 bases, the J end lost 6 bases, and 18 bases lay between the germline ends. The CDR3 totals 15 residues. CDR3 sequence reads: CASRGGRDSGQPQHF. DNA for the CDR3: TGCGCCAGCAGGGGAGGACGGGACTCGGGTCAGCCCCAGCATTTT. Complete variable domain (other parts from reference TRBV5-1 and TRBJ1-5): KAGVTQTPRYLIKTRGQQVTLSCSPISGHRSVSWYQQTPGQGLQFLFEYFSETQRNKGNFPGRFSGRQFSNSRSEMNVSTLELGDSALYLCASRGGRDSGQPQHFGDGTRLSIL.

The chain employs TRBV3-1 (or the pseudogene TRBV3-2) and TRBJ2-1, with 12 bases lining up with TRBD2. The CDR3 runs to 18 residues. The junction had 7 bases not matched to a gene; V was cut back by 0 bases and J by 4 bases. Looked up from germline, CDR1 is LGHDT and CDR2 is YNNKEL (reference sequence). CDR3 amino acids: CASSQDDLAGGPYNEQFF. The CDR3, as DNA: TGTGCCAGCAGCCAAGATGATCTAGCGGGGGGGCCTTACAATGAGCAGTTCTTC.

The chain is built from TRBV4-3 and TRBJ1-3, with 7 bases lining up with TRBD1. Germline V gene data show CDR1 as LGHNA and CDR2 as YSLEER. Unmatched junction bases numbered 3, after V lost 1 base and J lost 0 bases. This CDR3 contains 16 residues. This CDR3 is CASSQGQGVSGNTIYF. The CDR3 DNA is TGCGCCAGCAGCCAAGGACAGGGAGTCTCTGGAAACACCATATATTTT.

This clone has only a few counts. The rearrangement links TRBV19 to TRBJ2-2, with D tentatively TRBD1 (7 bases). From germline, CDR1 is LNHDA and CDR2 SQIVND (reference sequence). Deletions cut 3 bases from V and 5 bases from J, with 16 bases between. CDR3 length equals 16 residues. For the CDR3, the DNA is TGTGCCAGTAGTATCAACAGGGGAGGAGGTACCGGGGAGCTGTTTTTT. Translating gives CASSINRGGGTGELFF.

About this clone itself: The junction shows a germline mismatch at one end, possibly a read error. V usage is TRBV6-5 and J usage is TRBJ1-2; no reliable D call. CDR1 and CDR2 from the germline V gene are MNHEY and SVGAGI. CDR3 length: 15 residues. The CDR3 region has the DNA TGTGCCAGCAGCTACTCCGGCCGGAGAGGGTATGGCTACACCTTC. It translates to CASSYSGRRGYGYTF.

The chain employs TRBV7-2 and TRBJ1-3, with a tentative D call TRBD1 (6 bases). The CDR3 spans 16 residues. Germline V gene lookup returns CDR1 SGHTA and CDR2 FQGNSA. The ends were cut back, 5 bases at V and 0 bases at J, with 14 bases in the middle. The CDR3 is CASSAGGTLSGNTIYF. The CDR3, as DNA: TGTGCCAGCAGCGCCGGGGGGACACTCTCTGGAAACACCATATATTTT.

The V and J genes are TRBV6-6 and TRBJ2-3; 8 positions agree with TRBD1. This CDR3 comprises 15 residues. V dropped 7 bases and J dropped 7; count of bases not matched to a gene: 13. Per the germline V gene, CDR1 is MNHNY and CDR2 is SVGAGI (reference sequence). CDR3 coding DNA: TGTGCCAGCAACCCCGGACAGGGAGGAAAGAATACGCAGTATTTT. It encodes CASNPGQGGKNTQYF.

The chain carries TRBV7-2 and TRBJ1-4, with 8 nucleotides matching TRBD1. V lost 3 bases and J lost 8; bases outside the gene matches: 5. CDR1 is SGHTA, CDR2 FQGNSA, per germline. CDR3 length: 14 residues. The CDR3 here is CASSLQGAGEKLFF. The CDR3 region has the DNA TGTGCCAGCAGCTTGCAGGGGGCGGGGGAAAAACTGTTTTTT.